This T cell receptor (beta chain) was sequenced for a study of post-analysis software for immune sequencing data. Unique molecular identifiers featured in each of the TCR beta cDNA libraries. The T cell input of roughly 0.85 to 11 million gave about 500,000 cDNA molecules. TCRdb independently ran MiXCR on the PCR reads; one entry per CDR3 protein. The sample contains 500,000 to 600,000 distinct CDR3 sequences, about 40% of which appear only once. The CDR3 extends over 14 amino acids. The germline CDR1 and CDR2 sequences are LGHNT and FRNRAP. V was clipped by 5 bases and J by 3 bases; unmatched bases: 3. Study-wide results and limits: Significantly lower normalized Chao1 diversity was found in patients with multiple sclerosis relative to controls. Four to six TRBV segments were more frequent in patients than controls; TRBV5-6, TRBV5-1 and TRBV20-1 belonged to this group. Samples from one preparation batch, clustered by F measure, grouped strongly together.

Regarding this clonotype: The antigen is undetermined.

The source material was blood. The V gene is TRBV12-5, the J gene TRBJ2-5; 10 nucleotides align to TRBD1. The receptor comes from a girl aged 10-17 years with multiple sclerosis. This CDR3 is CASGPGTGEETQYF. The DNA of the CDR3 is TGTGCTAGTGGTCCCGGGACAGGGGAAGAGACCCAGTACTTC.